This T cell receptor (beta chain) was documented in a study of glioma-infiltrating T cells after dendritic cell vaccination. Background on the study: Dendritic cell vaccination trial patients had either newly diagnosed or recurrent glioblastoma.

Regarding time point: after dendritic cell vaccination, including at tumor progression/relapse. Amplification used 60 V beta primers and 13 J beta primers. Generated by immunoSEQ multiplex PCR, the TCRdb table keeps only in-frame clones and is missing some. The sample lists roughly 60,000 clones; about 89% were seen once. The TCR originated in a human donor with glioblastoma. The sequencing used blood, collected after dendritic cell vaccination.

The CDR3 region is CASSRDRGFRGETQYF. CDR3 sequence (DNA): TGTGCCAGCAGCCGGGACAGGGGTTTCCGCGGAGAGACCCAGTACTTC. The rearrangement links TRBV7-2 to TRBJ2-5, with 10 bases matching TRBD1. J lost 4 bases, V lost 5 bases, and 10 bases had no gene match. CDR1 SGHTA and CDR2 FQGNSA come from the germline V gene. The CDR3 is made up of 16 amino acids.